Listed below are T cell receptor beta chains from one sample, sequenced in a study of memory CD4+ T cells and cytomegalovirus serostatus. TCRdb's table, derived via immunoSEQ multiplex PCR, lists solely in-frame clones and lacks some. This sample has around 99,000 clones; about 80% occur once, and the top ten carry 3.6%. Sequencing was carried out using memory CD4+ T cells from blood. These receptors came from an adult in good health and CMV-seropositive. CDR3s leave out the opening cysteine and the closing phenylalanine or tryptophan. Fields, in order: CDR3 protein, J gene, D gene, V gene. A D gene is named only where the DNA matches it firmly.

cdr3_aa: ASSSGTGIYEQY; j_call: TRBJ2-7; d_call: TRBD1; v_call: TRBV5-1
cdr3_aa: AISEPGMYDGYT; j_call: TRBJ1-2; d_call: -; v_call: TRBV10-3
cdr3_aa: STNSGNTIY; j_call: TRBJ1-3; d_call: -; v_call: TRBV29-1
cdr3_aa: ASRDVNSNQPQH; j_call: TRBJ1-5; d_call: -; v_call: TRBV19
cdr3_aa: ASSLGGQGLARYEQY; j_call: TRBJ2-7; d_call: TRBD1; v_call: TRBV28
cdr3_aa: ASSVDPGGDTGELF; j_call: TRBJ2-2; d_call: TRBD2; v_call: TRBV9
cdr3_aa: SVARLAGDNEQY; j_call: TRBJ2-7; d_call: TRBD2; v_call: TRBV29-1
cdr3_aa: ASSLPSGHLDNEQF; j_call: TRBJ2-1; d_call: -; v_call: TRBV5-4
cdr3_aa: ASSPPGLSTDTQY; j_call: TRBJ2-3; d_call: -; v_call: TRBV18
cdr3_aa: ASTLPGQTTKAF; j_call: TRBJ1-1; d_call: -; v_call: TRBV6-5
cdr3_aa: ASSNVRAGAYNEQF; j_call: TRBJ2-1; d_call: TRBD2; v_call: TRBV6-6
cdr3_aa: AWSVWDEQF; j_call: TRBJ2-1; d_call: -; v_call: TRBV30
cdr3_aa: ASGGFSGTRGDTQY; j_call: TRBJ2-3; d_call: -; v_call: TRBV5-1
cdr3_aa: ASSFTGSGNTIY; j_call: TRBJ1-3; d_call: -; v_call: TRBV7-9
cdr3_aa: ATSRDAQGAYGYT; j_call: TRBJ1-2; d_call: TRBD1; v_call: TRBV15
cdr3_aa: ASSLQENQPQH; j_call: TRBJ1-5; d_call: -; v_call: TRBV5-1
cdr3_aa: ASSYSGGGGTDTQY; j_call: TRBJ2-3; d_call: -; v_call: TRBV6-5
cdr3_aa: ASSQRTGDNEQF; j_call: TRBJ2-1; d_call: TRBD1; v_call: TRBV4-3
cdr3_aa: ASSPRYGAGEKLF; j_call: TRBJ1-4; d_call: -; v_call: TRBV6-5
cdr3_aa: ASSSTGVETQY; j_call: TRBJ2-5; d_call: TRBD1; v_call: TRBV11-1
cdr3_aa: ASSPGTSGTETQY; j_call: TRBJ2-5; d_call: TRBD2; v_call: TRBV5-1
cdr3_aa: ASSAYRDTSNQPQH; j_call: TRBJ1-5; d_call: -; v_call: TRBV5-8
cdr3_aa: AWTTSGYGYT; j_call: TRBJ1-2; d_call: -; v_call: TRBV30
cdr3_aa: ASSRGGGAGNQPQH; j_call: TRBJ1-5; d_call: -; v_call: TRBV7-2